These 18 T cell receptor beta chains originate from one sample sequenced in a study of identical twins. Each CDR3 protein is one row after TCRdb ran MiXCR on the 5' RACE reads. The table lists 650,000 to 750,000 distinct CDR3 sequences, approximately 21% of them singletons, with around 4.4% in the top ten. These data also featured in a second study, about T cells expressing NK-cell markers.

The sequencing input was PBMCs. These receptors all stem from a woman aged 18-29 years in good health.

This clonotype was counted between two and nine times. The V gene is TRBV6-5, the J gene TRBJ1-1, with D unclear. This CDR3 region has 13 residues. The ends were cut back, 0 bases at V and 5 bases at J, with 7 bases in the middle. Germline-derived CDR1 and CDR2 are MNHEY and SVGAGI. CDR3 sequence: CASSYSPITEAFF. As DNA, the CDR3 is TGTGCCAGCAGTTACTCGCCAATAACTGAAGCTTTCTTT.

V usage is TRBV20-1 and J usage is TRBJ2-3; TRBD2 matches at 8 bases. The ends lost 6 bases at V and 5 bases at J; junction bases unmatched: 10. There are 14 residues in the CDR3. Looked up from germline, CDR1 is DFQATT and CDR2 is SNEGSKA (reference sequence). This chain's CDR3 is CSALAGFILDTQYF. CDR3 coding DNA: TGCAGTGCCTTAGCGGGGTTTATTCTAGATACGCAGTATTTT.

J is TRBJ2-5 and V is TRBV6-1, with 8 positions matching TRBD2. V was clipped by 2 bases and J by 3 bases; unmatched bases: 8. Germline lookup yields CDR1 MNHNS and CDR2 SASEGT. This CDR3 comprises 16 residues. The CDR3 spells CASSEFGGGSEETQYF. In DNA form, the CDR3 reads TGTGCCAGCAGTGAATTTGGCGGGGGGTCAGAAGAGACCCAGTACTTC.

This clonotype was counted only a few times. The chain employs TRBV6-5 and TRBJ2-5; 9 nucleotides match TRBD2. Germline assignment: CDR1 MNHEY and CDR2 SVGAGI. Trimming at V came to 0 bases and at J to 5 bases, leaving 4 bases not matched to a gene. This CDR3 is built from 15 residues. The CDR3 spells CASSYSSSGTETQYF. The CDR3 DNA reads TGTGCCAGCAGTTACTCATCTAGCGGGACGGAGACCCAGTACTTC.

The chain uses TRBV20-1 and TRBJ1-2, with D unresolved. Between the trimmed V and J ends, which lost 2 bases and 8 bases, there was a span of 15 bases. Germline V gene data show CDR1 as DFQATT and CDR2 as SNEGSKA (reference sequence). This CDR3 has 13 residues. The CDR3 loop is CSARWGGQWGYTF. Here the CDR3 DNA reads TGCAGTGCTAGATGGGGTGGTCAGTGGGGCTACACCTTC.

This clonotype has only one observation. The chain carries TRBV18 and TRBJ2-3; TRBD1 might be the D (5 bases). Trimming pared 3 bases from V and 0 bases from J, leaving 13 bases between. The CDR3 sequence is 16 residues long. From germline, CDR1 is KGHSH and CDR2 LQKENI. As DNA, the CDR3 is TGTGCCAGCTCACCTCAGACAGCAGGGAGCACAGATACGCAGTATTTT. Protein sequence: CASSPQTAGSTDTQYF.

The V and J genes are TRBV20-1 and TRBJ1-5; D possibly corresponds to TRBD1 (5 bases). Trimming took off 0 bases at V and 7 bases at J, with 13 bases between the two ends. The CDR3 covers 14 residues. Germline lookup yields CDR1 DFQATT and CDR2 SNEGSKA (reference sequence). As DNA, the CDR3 is TGCAGTGCTAGAGATCGGTCGGGGGACCAGCCCCAGCATTTT. This codes for CSARDRSGDQPQHF.

The rearrangement links TRBV5-1 to TRBJ2-7, with 11 bases that match TRBD2. The CDR3 has 15 residues. Trimming removed 6 bases from V and 3 bases from J; junction bases left unmatched: 8. Germline assignment: CDR1 SGHRS and CDR2 YFSETQ. CDR3 nucleotides: TGCGCCAGCACACTAGCGGGAGCATTTGACTACGAGCAGTACTTC. Its protein product is CASTLAGAFDYEQYF.

The chain uses TRBV18 and TRBJ2-6; 8 bases fit TRBD1. This CDR3 has 18 residues. Germline V CDR1 and CDR2: KGHSH, LQKENI. V dropped 3 bases and J dropped 0; count of bases not matched to a gene: 7. The CDR3 nucleotides are TGTGCCAGCTCACCGTTAACAGGGGGGCTCTCTGGGGCCAACGTCCTGACTTTC. This encodes CASSPLTGGLSGANVLTF.

This clonotype appeared a few times. This chain joins TRBV7-3 and TRBJ1-2; D remains ambiguous. The CDR3 runs 13 residues. V was shortened by 0 bases and J by 8 bases, with 10 bases between the two germline ends. CDR1 is SGHTA and CDR2 is FQGTGA in the germline V gene. The DNA of the CDR3 is TGTGCCAGCAGCTTAACCCCGGGAGTAGGCTACACCTTC. It translates to CASSLTPGVGYTF.

This clonotype occurred a few times. This CDR3 reads CASSLESKNYGYTF. The CDR3 region has the DNA TGTGCCAGCAGCTTGGAATCGAAGAACTATGGCTACACCTTC. This rearrangement joins TRBV5-5 to TRBJ1-2; D unclear. In germline, CDR1 is SGHKS, CDR2 YYEKEE (reference sequence). This CDR3 is 14 amino acids long. The V and J ends lost 0 bases and 2 bases respectively, with 8 bases between them.

V and J are TRBV18 and TRBJ2-2; D remains ambiguous. V gave up 0 bases and J gave up 4 bases, with 3 bases separating them. Germline assignment: CDR1 KGHSH and CDR2 LQKENI. The CDR3 length is 13 residues. The CDR3 DNA reads as TGTGCCAGCTCACCACCGGTCACCGGGGAGCTGTTTTTT. The encoded protein is CASSPPVTGELFF.

This clonotype was picked up many times. The chain is built from TRBV2 and TRBJ2-3, with 15 bases lining up with TRBD2. The length of the CDR3 is 15 residues. V lost 4 bases and J lost 11; bases outside the gene matches: 7. CDR1 is SNHLY and CDR2 is FYNNEI in the germline V gene. CDR3 DNA sequence: TGTGCCAGCAGTGGACAGCGGACTAGCGGGAGGGGGCAGTATTTT. This gives the protein CASSGQRTSGRGQYF.

A single count supports this clonotype. Germline and junction disagree at one end, which may indicate a read error. This CDR3 is CASSLELAGYKEQFF. CDR3 bases: TGTGCCAGCAGTTTGGAACTAGCGGGATACAAAGAGCAGTTCTTC. V usage is TRBV12-3 or TRBV12-4 and J usage is TRBJ2-1; 10 nucleotides agree with TRBD2. CDR3 size: 15 residues.

This chain joins TRBV7-2 and TRBJ2-7; possibly TRBD1 for D (6 bases). With 0 bases removed from V and 0 bases from J, the gap between germline ends came to 18 bases. CDR1 is SGHTA and CDR2 is FQGNSA in the germline V gene. This CDR3 has 18 residues. CDR3: CASSLAYIAGEVSYEQYF. CDR3 in DNA: TGTGCCAGCAGCTTAGCTTATATTGCAGGGGAAGTCTCCTACGAGCAGTACTTC.

The chain employs TRBV5-5 and TRBJ2-7; TRBD2 agrees at 8 bases. This CDR3 is built from 15 residues. Germline CDR1 is SGHKS and CDR2 is YYEKEE (reference sequence). Trimming cost V 0 bases and J 0 bases; bases outside gene matches: 2. The CDR3 sequence is CASSLAGGGSYEQYF. The DNA for the CDR3 is TGTGCCAGCAGCTTGGCCGGGGGGGGCTCCTACGAGCAGTACTTC.

This clonotype was seen a handful of times. The genes are TRBV5-1 and TRBJ2-1; 14 bases agree with TRBD2. The trim removed 3 bases at V and 4 bases at J, leaving 6 bases unmatched. The CDR3 extends over 17 amino acids. CDR1 and CDR2 from the germline V gene are SGHRS and YFSETQ. CDR3 DNA: TGCGCCAGCAGCTGGGGGACTAGCGGGGGCCCATACAATGAGCAGTTCTTC. As protein: CASSWGTSGGPYNEQFF.

This rearrangement joins TRBV5-1 to TRBJ2-7; D is unresolved. CDR3 length: 15 residues. Trimming left V 2 bases short and J 0 bases short, with 12 bases between. Germline lookup yields CDR1 SGHRS and CDR2 YFSETQ. This chain's CDR3 is CASSFLIGSSYEQYF. The CDR3 DNA follows: TGCGCCAGCAGCTTCCTCATCGGTAGCTCCTACGAGCAGTACTTC.